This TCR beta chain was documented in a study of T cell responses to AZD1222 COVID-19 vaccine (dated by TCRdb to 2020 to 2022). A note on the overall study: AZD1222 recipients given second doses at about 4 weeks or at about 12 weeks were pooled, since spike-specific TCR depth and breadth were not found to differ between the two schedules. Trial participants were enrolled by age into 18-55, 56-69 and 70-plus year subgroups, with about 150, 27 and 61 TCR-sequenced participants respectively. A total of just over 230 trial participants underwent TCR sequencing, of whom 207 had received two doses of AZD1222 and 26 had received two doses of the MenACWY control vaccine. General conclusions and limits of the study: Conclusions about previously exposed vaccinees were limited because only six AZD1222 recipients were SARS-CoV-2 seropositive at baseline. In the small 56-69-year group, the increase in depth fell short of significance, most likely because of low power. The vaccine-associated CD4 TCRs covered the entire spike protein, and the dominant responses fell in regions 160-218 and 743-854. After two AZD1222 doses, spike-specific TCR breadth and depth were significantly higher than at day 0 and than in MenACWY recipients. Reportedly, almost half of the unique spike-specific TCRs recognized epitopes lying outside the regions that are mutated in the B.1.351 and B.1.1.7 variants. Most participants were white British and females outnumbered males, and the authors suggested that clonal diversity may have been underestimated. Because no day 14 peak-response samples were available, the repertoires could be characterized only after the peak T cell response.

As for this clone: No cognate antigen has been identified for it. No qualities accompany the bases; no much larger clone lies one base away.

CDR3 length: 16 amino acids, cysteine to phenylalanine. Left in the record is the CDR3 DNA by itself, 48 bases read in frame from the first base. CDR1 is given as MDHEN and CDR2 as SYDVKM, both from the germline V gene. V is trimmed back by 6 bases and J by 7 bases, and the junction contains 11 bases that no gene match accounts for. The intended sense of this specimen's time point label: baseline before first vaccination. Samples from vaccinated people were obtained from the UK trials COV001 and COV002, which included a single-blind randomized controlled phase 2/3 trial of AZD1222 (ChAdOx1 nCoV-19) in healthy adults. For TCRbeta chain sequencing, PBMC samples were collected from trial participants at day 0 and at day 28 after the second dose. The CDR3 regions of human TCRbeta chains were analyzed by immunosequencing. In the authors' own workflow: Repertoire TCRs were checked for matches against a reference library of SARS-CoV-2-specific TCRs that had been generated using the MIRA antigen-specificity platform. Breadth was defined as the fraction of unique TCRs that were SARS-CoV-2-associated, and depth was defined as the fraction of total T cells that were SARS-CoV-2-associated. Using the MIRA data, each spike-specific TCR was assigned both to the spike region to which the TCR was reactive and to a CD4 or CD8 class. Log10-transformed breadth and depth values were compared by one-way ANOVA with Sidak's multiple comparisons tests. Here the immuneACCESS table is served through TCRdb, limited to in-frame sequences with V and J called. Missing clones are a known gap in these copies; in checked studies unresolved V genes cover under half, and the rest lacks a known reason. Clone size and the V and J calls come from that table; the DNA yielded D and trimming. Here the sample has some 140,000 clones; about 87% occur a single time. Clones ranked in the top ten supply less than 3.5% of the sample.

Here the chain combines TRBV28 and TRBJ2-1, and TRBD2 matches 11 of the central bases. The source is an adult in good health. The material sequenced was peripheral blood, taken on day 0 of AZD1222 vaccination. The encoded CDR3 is CASRRLAGSSGNEQFF. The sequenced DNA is TGTGCCAGCAGAAGACTAGCGGGGTCTTCTGGGAATGAGCAGTTCTTC.